The sequence of this T cell receptor beta chain was determined in a study of cytomegalovirus exposure and HLA in healthy donors. Overall study results and limits: Reportedly, a later analysis found an Asian-associated ancestry cluster had fewer N-insertions than the roughly 700-donor mean.

About this clone: Its antigen is not identified.

Vbeta (60) and Jbeta (13) primers were used in the PCR. Repertoires were generated with immunoSEQ multiplex PCR, while TCRdb's copy carries only in-frame clones and drops some. The repertoire includes 75,000 to 95,000 clones, about 60% of them detected once, and about 6.7% sits in the top ten. CDR1 is GTSNPN and CDR2 is SVGIG in the germline V gene (reference sequence). The germline V and J ends were trimmed by 0 bases and 6 bases, with 8 bases remaining between them. The CDR3 is made up of 13 amino acids. Sequencing was carried out using PBMCs. The rearrangement uses TRBV30 and TRBJ2-2; D might be TRBD2 (5 bases). This sequence was found in a woman younger than 45 in good health and CMV-seronegative. CDR3 sequence reads: CAWSVIAPGELFF. The CDR3, as DNA: TGTGCCTGGAGTGTAATAGCGCCCGGGGAGCTGTTTTTT.